What follows is one T cell receptor (beta chain) and its context. These data belong to a study of T cell changes during pregnancy in multiple sclerosis. Clones were sequenced by immunoSEQ multiplex PCR, and TCRdb holds only the in-frame ones, with some missing. In the table there are around 70,000 clones, 80% to 95% of which are singletons. Looked up from germline, CDR1 is SGHDT and CDR2 is YYEEEE. CDR3 size: 11 residues. V was trimmed by 4 bases and J by 8 bases, leaving 9 bases between them. Sequenced material: peripheral blood, taken after pregnancy. This clonotype originated in a female donor in good health, enrolled as a control in a pregnancy study. V usage is TRBV5-6 and J usage is TRBJ1-1; D gene uncertain. The CDR3 region is CASSLQMEAFF. DNA for the CDR3: TGTGCCAGCAGCCTGCAGATGGAAGCTTTCTTT.